This TCR beta chain was sequenced during a study of brain T cells in children with intractable seizures. This clone was found once. The target antigen is unknown. Time point specified: blood from clinic visit 5 months post-surgery; TSC patient then seizure free. Sequencing was limited to surgery cases with top T cell transcript signatures in brain tissue. Pre-surgery treatment included at least one anti-epileptic drug. General study findings and limits: Clones missing pre-surgery may reflect undersampling of that blood sample. HCMV serostatus was not known, and viral specificity came from CDR3 similarity only.

This CDR3 contains 16 residues. Only in-frame clones appear in the TCRdb table, and some are missing; sequencing was by immunoSEQ multiplex PCR. The sample comprises under 400,000 clones, over 90% of which are singletons, and 5% to 7% rests with the top ten. This rearrangement joins TRBV21-1 to TRBJ2-7; the table's D call TRBD1 went unverified against the DNA. TRBV21-1 is a documented pseudogene. The sequences come from peripheral blood, collected more than 4 months after surgery. The TCR sequence derives from a boy younger than two with tuberous sclerosis and intractable seizures. The CDR3 protein is CASSKLDWTGGYEQYF. The CDR3 bases are TGTGCCAGCAGCAAATTAGACTGGACAGGGGGCTACGAGCAGTACTTC.